This entry is about one T cell receptor (beta chain). The antigen remains undetermined. This specimen comes from a study of CXCR3-negative and CXCR3-positive naive CD8 T cells. Study-level points and caveats: TRB CDR3 properties served as the basis for inferring TCR strength, and surface CD5 was comparable between naive subsets. Compared with CXCR3-negative naive cells, CXCR3-positive naive cells showed more hydrophobic TRB CDR3s.

The CDR3 consists of 13 residues. Germline CDR1 is SEHNR and CDR2 is FQNEAQ (reference sequence). With UMI labels, 5' RACE was used to prepare the TRB cDNA libraries. Reanalyzing the 5' RACE reads, TCRdb keeps one entry per CDR3 protein, without DNA. Its table records under 150,000 distinct CDR3 sequences. Each CD8+ T cell subset was sorted in triplicate, approximately 300,000 cells each. The naive CD8+ gate required CD45RO-CCR7+CD27+CD95- phenotype. The receptor's source is a human donor in good health. Some clones in this sample may be carry-over from other donors' samples. The chain employs TRBV7-9 and TRBJ2-7; the TRBD1 assignment by TCRdb is unverifiable without DNA. The sequenced sample was naive CXCR3+ CD8+ T cells from blood. Subset noted: CD45RO-CCR7+CD27+CD95- naive CD8+ T cells expressing CXCR3 (TNR3+). The CDR3 loop reads CASSQTGHYEQYF.